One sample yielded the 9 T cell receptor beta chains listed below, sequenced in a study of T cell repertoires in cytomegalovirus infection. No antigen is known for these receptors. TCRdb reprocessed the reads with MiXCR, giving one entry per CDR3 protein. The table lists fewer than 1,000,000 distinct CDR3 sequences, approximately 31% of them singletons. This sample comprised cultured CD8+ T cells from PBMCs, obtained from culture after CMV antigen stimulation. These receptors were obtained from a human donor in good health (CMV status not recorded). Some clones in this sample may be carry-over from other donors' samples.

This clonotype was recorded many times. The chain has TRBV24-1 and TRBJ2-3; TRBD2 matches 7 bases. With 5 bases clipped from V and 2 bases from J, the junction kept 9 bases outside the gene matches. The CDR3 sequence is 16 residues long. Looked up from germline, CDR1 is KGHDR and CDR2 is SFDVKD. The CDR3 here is CATSGAGGSYTDTQYF. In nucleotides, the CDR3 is TGTGCCACCAGTGGAGCCGGGGGGTCCTACACAGATACGCAGTATTTT.

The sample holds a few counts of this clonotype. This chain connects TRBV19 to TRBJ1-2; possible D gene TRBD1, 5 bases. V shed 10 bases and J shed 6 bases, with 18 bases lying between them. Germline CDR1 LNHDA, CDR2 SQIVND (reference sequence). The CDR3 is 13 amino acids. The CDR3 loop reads CAIKGSGRNGYTF. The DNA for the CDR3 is TGTGCCATTAAGGGGTCAGGTCGAAATGGCTACACCTTC.

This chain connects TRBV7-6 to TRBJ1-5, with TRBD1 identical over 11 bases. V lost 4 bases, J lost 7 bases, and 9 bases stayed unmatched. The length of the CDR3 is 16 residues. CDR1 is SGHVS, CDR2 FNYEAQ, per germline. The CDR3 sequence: CASSSAGTGGAQPQHF. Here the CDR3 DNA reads TGTGCCAGCAGCTCTGCCGGGACAGGGGGAGCCCAGCCCCAGCATTTT.

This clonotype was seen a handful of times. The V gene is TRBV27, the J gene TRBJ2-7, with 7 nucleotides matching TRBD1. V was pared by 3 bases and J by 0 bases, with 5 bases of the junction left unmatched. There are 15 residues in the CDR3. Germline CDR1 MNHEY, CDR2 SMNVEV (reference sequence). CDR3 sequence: CASSLYTGVSYEQYF. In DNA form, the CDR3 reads TGTGCCAGCAGTTTGTACACAGGGGTCTCCTACGAGCAGTACTTC.

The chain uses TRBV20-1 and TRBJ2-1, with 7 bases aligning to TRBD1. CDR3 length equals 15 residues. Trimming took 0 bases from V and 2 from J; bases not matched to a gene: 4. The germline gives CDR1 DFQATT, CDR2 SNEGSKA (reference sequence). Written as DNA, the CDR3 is TGCAGTGCTAGAGATGACAGGGTCGCCTACAATGAGCAGTTCTTC. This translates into CSARDDRVAYNEQFF.

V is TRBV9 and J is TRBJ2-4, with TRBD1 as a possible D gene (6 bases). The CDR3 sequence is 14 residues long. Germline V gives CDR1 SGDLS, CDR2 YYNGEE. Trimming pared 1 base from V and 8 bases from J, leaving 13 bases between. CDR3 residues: CASSVSGTSHIQYF. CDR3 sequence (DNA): TGTGCCAGCAGCGTATCGGGGACAAGCCACATTCAGTACTTC.

The DNA of the CDR3 is TGTGCCAGCAGCTTAAGAGGGATTTATGGCGGGGAGCTGTTTTTT. Translation: CASSLRGIYGGELFF. The chain carries TRBV7-6 and TRBJ2-2; D is possibly TRBD2 (5 bases). The germline V gene encodes CDR1 SGHVS and CDR2 FNYEAQ. The V end was cut by 2 bases, the J end by 7 bases, with 14 bases between. The CDR3 has 15 amino acids.

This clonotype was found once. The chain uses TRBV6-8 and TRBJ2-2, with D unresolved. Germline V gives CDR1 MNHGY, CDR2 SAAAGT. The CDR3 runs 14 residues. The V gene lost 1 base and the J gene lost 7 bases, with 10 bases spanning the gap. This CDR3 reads CASSYLGDIGELFF. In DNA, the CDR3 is TGTGCCAGCAGTTACTTGGGTGACATCGGGGAGCTGTTTTTT.

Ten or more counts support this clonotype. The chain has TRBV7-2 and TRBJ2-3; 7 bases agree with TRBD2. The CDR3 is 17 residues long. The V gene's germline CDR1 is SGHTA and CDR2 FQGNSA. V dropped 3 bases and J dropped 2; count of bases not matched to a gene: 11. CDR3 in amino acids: CASSFLSSSGPTDTQYF. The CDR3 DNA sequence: TGTGCCAGCAGCTTCCTTTCAAGTAGCGGGCCCACAGATACGCAGTATTTT.